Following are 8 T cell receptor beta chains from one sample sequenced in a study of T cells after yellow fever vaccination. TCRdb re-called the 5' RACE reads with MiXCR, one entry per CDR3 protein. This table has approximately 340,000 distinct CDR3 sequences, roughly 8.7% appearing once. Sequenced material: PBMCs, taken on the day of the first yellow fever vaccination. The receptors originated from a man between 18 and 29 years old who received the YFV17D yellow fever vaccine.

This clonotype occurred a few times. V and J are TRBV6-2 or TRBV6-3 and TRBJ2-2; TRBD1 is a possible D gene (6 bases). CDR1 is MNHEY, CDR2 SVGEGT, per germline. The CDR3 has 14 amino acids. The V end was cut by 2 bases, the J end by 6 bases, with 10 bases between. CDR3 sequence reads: CASSYHPGAGELFF. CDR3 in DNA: TGTGCCAGCAGTTACCACCCAGGGGCCGGGGAGCTGTTTTTT.

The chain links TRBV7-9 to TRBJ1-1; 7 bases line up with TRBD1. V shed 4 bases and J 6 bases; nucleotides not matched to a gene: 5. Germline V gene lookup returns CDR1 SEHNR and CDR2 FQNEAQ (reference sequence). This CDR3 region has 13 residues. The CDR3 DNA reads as TGTGCCAGCAGCTACCAGGGGGTCCCTGAAGCTTTCTTT. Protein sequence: CASSYQGVPEAFF.

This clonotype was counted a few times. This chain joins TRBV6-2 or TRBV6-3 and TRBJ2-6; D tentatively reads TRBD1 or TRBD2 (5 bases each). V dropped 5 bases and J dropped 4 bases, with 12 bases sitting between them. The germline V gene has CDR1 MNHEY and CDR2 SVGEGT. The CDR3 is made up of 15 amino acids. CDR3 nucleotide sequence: TGTGCCAGCAGTCCAGGGAGTCAGGGGGCCAACGTCCTGACTTTC. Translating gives CASSPGSQGANVLTF.

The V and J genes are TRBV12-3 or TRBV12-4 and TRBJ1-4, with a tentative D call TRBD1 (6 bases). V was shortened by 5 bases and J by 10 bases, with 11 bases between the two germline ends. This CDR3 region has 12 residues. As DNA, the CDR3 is TGTGCCAGCAGTCAAGGGGGGGCAAAACTGTTTTTT. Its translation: CASSQGGAKLFF.

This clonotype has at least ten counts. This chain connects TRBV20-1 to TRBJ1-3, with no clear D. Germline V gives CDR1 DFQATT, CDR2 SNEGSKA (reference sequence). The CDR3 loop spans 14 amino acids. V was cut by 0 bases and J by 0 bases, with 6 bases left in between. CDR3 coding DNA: TGCAGTGCTAGAGATGGGAGCTCTGGAAACACCATATATTTT. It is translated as CSARDGSSGNTIYF.

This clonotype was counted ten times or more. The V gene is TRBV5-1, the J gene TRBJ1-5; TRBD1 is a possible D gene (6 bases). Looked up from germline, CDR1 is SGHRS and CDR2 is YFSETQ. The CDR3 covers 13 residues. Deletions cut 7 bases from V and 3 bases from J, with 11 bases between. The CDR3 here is CASAQGFNQPQHF. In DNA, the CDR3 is TGCGCCAGCGCCCAGGGGTTCAATCAGCCCCAGCATTTT.

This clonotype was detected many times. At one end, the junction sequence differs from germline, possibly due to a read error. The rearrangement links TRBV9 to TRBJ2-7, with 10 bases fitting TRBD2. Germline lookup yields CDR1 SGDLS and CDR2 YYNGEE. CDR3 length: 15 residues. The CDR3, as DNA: TGTTCCAGCAGCAGGGATCCAGCGGGGGGGCCCGAGCAGTACTTC. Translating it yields CSSSRDPAGGPEQYF.

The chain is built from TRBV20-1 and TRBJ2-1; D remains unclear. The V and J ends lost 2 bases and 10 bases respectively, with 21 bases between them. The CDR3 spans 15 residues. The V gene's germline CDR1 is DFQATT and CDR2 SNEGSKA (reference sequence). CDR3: CSARKFIVLDFEQFF. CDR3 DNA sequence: TGCAGTGCTAGAAAATTTATAGTCCTGGATTTCGAGCAGTTCTTC.